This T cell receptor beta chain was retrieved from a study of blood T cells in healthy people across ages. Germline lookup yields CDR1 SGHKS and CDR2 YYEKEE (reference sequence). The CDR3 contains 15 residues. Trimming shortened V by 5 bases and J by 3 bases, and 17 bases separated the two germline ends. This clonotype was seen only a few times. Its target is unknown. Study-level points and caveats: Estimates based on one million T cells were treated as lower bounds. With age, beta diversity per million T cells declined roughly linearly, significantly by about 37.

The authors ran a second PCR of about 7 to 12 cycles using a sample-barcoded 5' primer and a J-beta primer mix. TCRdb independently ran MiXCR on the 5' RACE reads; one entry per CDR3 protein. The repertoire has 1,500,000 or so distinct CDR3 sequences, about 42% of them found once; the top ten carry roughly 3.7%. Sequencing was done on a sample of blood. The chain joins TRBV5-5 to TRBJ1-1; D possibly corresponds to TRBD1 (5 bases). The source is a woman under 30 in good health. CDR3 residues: CASRRSAGQDTEAFF. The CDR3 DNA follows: TGTGCCAGCAGAAGATCCGCGGGGCAGGACACTGAAGCTTTCTTT.